This is a list of T cell receptor beta chains from one sample in a study of tumor-infiltrating lymphocytes in primary liver carcinoma. One entry per CDR3 protein results from TCRdb running MiXCR on the multiplex PCR reads. Of approximately 190,000 distinct CDR3 sequences listed, about 82% are singletons. Sequenced input: tumor tissue from primary liver carcinoma. The receptors come from a man aged 40-49 years with primary liver carcinoma and hepatitis B virus infection. Each CDR3 is given with its conserved first and last residue. A D gene is named only where the DNA matches it firmly. For some rows the clone size is stated as once, few or many, or as a class when expanded; others skip it.

>-|-|TRBJ2-4|TRBV29-1
CSIEDSRAAKNIQYF
TGCAGCATTGAAGATTCCAGGGCGGCCAAAAACATTCAGTACTTC
>-|-|TRBJ2-7|TRBV4-3
CASNQEANYERSF
TGCGCCAGCAACCAAGAGGCAAACTACGAGCGGAGCTTC
>-|-|TRBJ2-5|TRBV11-2
CASSPRSFLGVTQYF
TGTGCCAGCAGCCCCCGGTCATTCCTAGGGGTGACCCAGTACTTC
>-|-|TRBJ1-2|TRBV4-2
CASSHDPSGMKYGYTF
TGTGCCAGCAGCCATGATCCTTCAGGGATGAAGTATGGCTACACCTTC
>-|-|TRBJ2-5|TRBV11-2
CASSPVGLIAETQYF
TGTGCCAGCAGCCCCGTCGGGCTAATCGCAGAGACCCAATACTTC
>-|-|TRBJ2-2|TRBV12-5
CAGGPSGRPLRTKPNTGELFF
TGTGCTGGTGGTCCTTCGGGGAGGCCTCTCAGAACCAAGCCGAACACCGGAGAGCTGTTCTTT
>-|-|TRBJ2-5|TRBV6-2/TRBV6-3
CASTSRTVMETQYF
TGTGCCAGCACTTCACGGACAGTTATGGAGACCCAGTACTTT
>once|TRBD2|TRBJ2-7|TRBV11-2
CTSSLRTSGVSYEQCF
TGTACCAGCAGCTTGCGGACTAGCGGGGTCTCCTACGAACAGTGCTTC
>-|-|TRBJ2-7|TRBV6-2/TRBV6-3
CVSNDAKGRYVQYF
TGTGTCAGCAACGACGCCAAGGGAAGGTACGTGCAGTACTTC
>-|-|TRBJ2-3|TRBV11-2
CASSNIGRFTDKQYF
TGTGCCAGCAGCAATATCGGGAGATTTACAGATAAGCAGTATTTT
>once|-|TRBJ1-6|TRBV11-2
CTSSLGDDDYKTPLHF
TGTACCAGCAGCTTAGGGGACGACGATTATAAAACACCCCTCCACTTT
>-|-|TRBJ1-2|TRBV29-1
CNVEFSASASYGYTF
TGCAACGTTGAATTTTCCGCCAGCGCCTCCTATGGCTACACCTTC
>-|-|TRBJ2-4|TRBV6-1
CANSGVILGAKNIQYF
TGTGCCAACAGTGGAGTAATACTGGGAGCCAAAAACATTCAGTACTTC
>once|-|TRBJ1-1|TRBV29-1
CSGGPGWGMNNEAFF
TGCAGTGGTGGACCGGGTTGGGGGATGAACAATGAAGCTTTCTTT
>-|TRBD2|TRBJ2-1|TRBV11-1
CANSPIAGAHYNEQFF
TGTGCCAACAGCCCCATAGCGGGAGCGCATTACAATGAACAGTTCTTC
>-|-|TRBJ2-7|TRBV6-1
CASSEESESTYEQYF
TGTGCCAGCAGTGAAGAGAGCGAGAGCACCTACGAGCAGTACTTC
>-|-|TRBJ2-7|TRBV6-5
CASSYSRPEAYEQYF
TGTGCCAGCAGTTACTCACGCCCAGAGGCCTACGAGCAGTACTTC
>-|TRBD2|TRBJ2-5|TRBV5-6
CASSLVAGGREAQYF
TGTGCCAGTAGCTTAGTAGCGGGAGGGCGAGAGGCCCAGTACTTC
>once|TRBD2|TRBJ2-2|TRBV5-5
CASSGTSVYTGGLFF
TGTGCCAGCAGTGGGACTAGCGTCTACACCGGGGGGCTTTTTTTT
>-|-|TRBJ1-2|TRBV7-2
CASSLGHNYGYTF
TGTGCCAGCAGCTTGGGACACAACTATGGCTACACCTTC